These 22 T cell receptor beta chains were all obtained from the same sample, sequenced in a study of molecular identifiers for immune sequencing clone quantification. TCRdb ran MiXCR on the PCR reads and lists one entry per CDR3 protein. The data hold around 470,000 distinct CDR3 sequences, with roughly 24% observed a single time. Material for sequencing was naive CD8+ T cells from blood, with Jurkat cell RNA spiked in. Subset here: FACS-sorted CD8+CD4-CCR7+CD45RA+ naive T cells. The source of these receptors is a human donor in good health. Some libraries in this study had Jurkat cell RNA spiked in.

In its sample, this clonotype was seen a few times. The chain has TRBV25-1 and TRBJ2-5, with D perhaps matching TRBD1 (7 bases). The CDR3 runs 16 residues. The V end lost 3 bases, the J end lost 4 bases, and 18 bases lay between the germline ends. The germline V gene encodes CDR1 MGHDK and CDR2 SYGVNS. The CDR3 nucleotides read TGTGCCAGCAGTGAGTTCGGTAGGCAGGGGGGAGAGACCCAGTACTTC. Amino acid sequence: CASSEFGRQGGETQYF.

A note on this clonotype: At one end the junction does not follow the germline gene, possibly because of a read error. The chain combines TRBV7-2 with TRBJ2-7; TRBD2 aligns across 11 bases. This CDR3 spans 15 amino acids. CDR1 and CDR2 (germline): SGHTA, FQGNSA. The CDR3 region is CAGSPLAGGRDEQYF. The CDR3 region has the DNA TGTGCCGGCAGCCCCCTAGCGGGGGGCCGGGACGAGCAGTACTTC.

Points on this clonotype: This may be a read error, as it is one base from a much larger clone. The gene calls are TRBV5-5 and TRBJ1-1, with D perhaps matching TRBD1 (5 bases). CDR3 length equals 16 residues. Germline lookup yields CDR1 SGHKS and CDR2 YYEKEE (reference sequence). Trimming left V 5 bases short and J 1 base short, with 18 bases between. DNA of the CDR3: TGTGCCAGCAGTTTAGATAAAATAAGGGGGAACACTGAAGCTTTCTTT. This translates into CASSLDKIRGNTEAFF.

This clonotype occurred many times. The V call is TRBV6-1, the J call TRBJ2-7, with D tentatively TRBD1 (6 bases). Germline V gene lookup returns CDR1 MNHNS and CDR2 SASEGT. The CDR3 loop spans 15 amino acids. With 7 bases removed from V and 4 bases from J, the gap between germline ends came to 20 bases. The CDR3 region is CASTLHTGKGYEQYF. For the CDR3, the DNA is TGTGCCAGCACCCTCCACACAGGGAAGGGTTACGAGCAGTACTTC.

This clonotype was recorded a few times. The chain uses TRBV20-1 and TRBJ2-7, with no clear D. V dropped 5 bases and J dropped 4 bases, with 12 bases sitting between them. The CDR3 is 12 residues long. Germline V gene lookup returns CDR1 DFQATT and CDR2 SNEGSKA (reference sequence). This CDR3 reads CSADLLGYEQYF. The CDR3 DNA follows: TGCAGTGCTGACCTTCTGGGTTACGAGCAGTACTTC.

This sequence joins TRBV11-2 and TRBJ1-1; D gene unclear. This CDR3 region has 15 residues. Per germline, CDR1 SGHAT and CDR2 FQNNGV. Trimming cost V 0 bases and J 5 bases, with 13 bases left between them. CDR3 DNA: TGTGCCAGCAGCTTAGATTCTCCGGCCTGGACTGAAGCTTTCTTT. This gives the protein CASSLDSPAWTEAFF.

This clonotype was observed a handful of times. The chain is built from TRBV6-5 and TRBJ1-4; perhaps TRBD1 as D (5 bases). V lost 6 bases to trimming and J lost 10 bases, with 21 bases between them. CDR3 length: 15 residues. CDR1 is MNHEY, CDR2 SVGAGI, per germline. In nucleotides, the CDR3 is TGTGCCAGCAGGGGGTTGGACACCGAGCGTGGAAAACTGTTTTTT. It translates to CASRGLDTERGKLFF.

This clonotype has a count of ten or more. This rearrangement joins TRBV28 to TRBJ2-4; D is unresolved. V lost 7 bases and J lost 0, with 7 bases in between. The CDR3 contains 13 residues. Germline lookup yields CDR1 MDHEN and CDR2 SYDVKM. This CDR3 reads CASTTLAKNIQYF. CDR3 coding DNA: TGTGCCAGCACTACCTTAGCCAAAAACATTCAGTACTTC.

This clonotype was seen a few times. The V call is TRBV5-6, the J call TRBJ2-1, with TRBD2 matching over 7 bases. The germline gives CDR1 SGHDT, CDR2 YYEEEE. This CDR3 is built from 15 residues. J was trimmed by 5 bases and V by 3 bases; bases with no gene match: 8. CDR3 DNA: TGTGCCAGCAGCTACGGTGGCGGGAGCGACAATGAGCAGTTCTTC. This encodes CASSYGGGSDNEQFF.

The chain uses TRBV19 and TRBJ1-5, with 8 bases aligning to TRBD1. Trimming took 4 bases from V and 5 from J; bases not matched to a gene: 7. The CDR3 runs to 15 residues. CDR1 and CDR2 (germline): LNHDA, SQIVND (reference sequence). The CDR3 here is CASSTTGVLHQPQHF. CDR3 nucleotide sequence: TGTGCCAGTAGTACGACAGGGGTCCTTCATCAGCCCCAGCATTTT.

V is TRBV12-3 or TRBV12-4 and J is TRBJ2-2; D could derive from TRBD1 or TRBD2 (5 bases each). This CDR3 region has 12 residues. V lost 8 bases and J lost 7, with 11 bases in between. The chain's CDR3 is CASEGLSGELFF. CDR3 nucleotides: TGTGCCAGCGAGGGGTTAAGCGGGGAGCTGTTTTTT.

This clonotype was recorded many times. The chain joins TRBV6-5 to TRBJ2-7, with 11 bases aligning to TRBD1. This CDR3 has 15 residues. The germline V gene has CDR1 MNHEY and CDR2 SVGAGI. Trimming took 4 bases from V and 3 from J; bases not matched to a gene: 5. The CDR3 is CASSSTDRGLYEQYF. DNA for the CDR3: TGTGCCAGCAGTTCAACGGACAGGGGGCTCTACGAGCAGTACTTC.

The V and J genes are TRBV20-1 and TRBJ2-5, with a weak D call TRBD2 (5 bases). The CDR3 has 14 residues. Germline V CDR1 and CDR2: DFQATT, SNEGSKA (reference sequence). V lost 7 bases and J 5 bases, leaving 20 bases between the germline ends. DNA for the CDR3: TGCAGTGTTGGGTGGGAAATCCGGGATGAGACCCAGTACTTC. This encodes CSVGWEIRDETQYF.

This clonotype occurred many times. The chain combines TRBV5-4 with TRBJ1-2, with 7 bases matching TRBD1. With V trimmed by 2 bases and J by 10 bases, 5 bases remained unmatched. The CDR3 covers 12 residues. CDR1 SGHNT and CDR2 YYREEE come from the germline V gene (reference sequence). The CDR3 bases are TGTGCCAGCAGCTTTACAGGGGACGCCTACACCTTC. Its protein product is CASSFTGDAYTF. Looking up the rest from reference TRBV5-4 and TRBJ1-2 gives the full variable domain: ETGVTQSPTHLIKTRGQQVTLRCSSQSGHNTVSWYQQALGQGPQFIFQYYREEENGRGNFPPRFSGLQFPNYSSELNVNALELDDSALYLCASSFTGDAYTFGSGTRLTVV.

The rearrangement joins TRBV10-2 to TRBJ1-3; D unresolved. The V gene lost 6 bases and the J gene lost 2 bases, with 11 bases spanning the gap. Germline CDR1 is WSHSY and CDR2 is SAAADI. This CDR3 spans 14 amino acids. The CDR3 region is CASSGSGPGNTIYF. The CDR3 DNA follows: TGCGCCAGCAGCGGGTCCGGTCCTGGAAACACCATATATTTT.

This chain links TRBV19 with TRBJ2-7; D is ambiguous. V lost 3 bases, J lost 1 base, and 7 bases lay in between. CDR1 and CDR2 (germline): LNHDA, SQIVND (reference sequence). The CDR3 runs 13 residues. This CDR3 reads CASSIFASYEQYF. CDR3 bases: TGTGCCAGTAGTATTTTCGCGTCCTACGAGCAGTACTTC.

This clonotype has ten or more counts. This rearrangement joins TRBV19 to TRBJ2-7, with D maybe TRBD1 (7 bases). V was pared by 3 bases and J by 3 bases, with 12 bases between. Germline V lookup: CDR1 LNHDA, CDR2 SQIVND (reference sequence). This CDR3 has 14 amino acids. CDR3 nucleotide sequence: TGTGCCAGTAGTATCGGAGGGGGCCTCTACGAGCAGTACTTC. Amino acids: CASSIGGGLYEQYF.

Note on this clonotype: A read error is possible here, since a much larger clone lies one base away. This chain connects TRBV12-3 or TRBV12-4 to TRBJ2-2, with TRBD1 matching over 12 bases. The CDR3 length is 20 residues. The CDR3 sequence is CASSLFAGQGAETNTGELLF. The DNA of the CDR3 is TGTGCCAGCAGCCTGTTCGCGGGACAGGGGGCTGAGACGAACACCGGGGAGCTGTTGTTT.

This clonotype was seen only a few times. The J gene is TRBJ2-1, the V gene TRBV14, with D possibly being TRBD2 (5 bases). Germline V lookup: CDR1 SGHDN, CDR2 FVKESK. The CDR3 is 13 amino acids. V was clipped by 4 bases and J by 6 bases, with 10 bases between them. The CDR3: CASSPKDFNEQFF. The CDR3 nucleotides read TGTGCCAGCAGCCCTAAGGACTTCAATGAGCAGTTCTTC.

The sample holds many counts of this clonotype. The chain uses TRBV7-9 and TRBJ2-3; D gene uncertain. CDR3 length: 16 amino acids. V shed 1 base and J shed 3 bases, with 14 bases lying between them. Germline-derived CDR1 and CDR2 are SEHNR and FQNEAQ (reference sequence). The CDR3 protein is CASSLVDLVGTDTQYF. Here the CDR3 DNA reads TGTGCCAGCAGCTTAGTGGACCTAGTCGGTACAGATACGCAGTATTTT.

This chain's CDR3 is CASSSGGAYSYEQYF. CDR3 coding DNA: TGTGCCAGCAGCTCAGGAGGAGCGTACTCCTACGAGCAGTACTTC. The J gene is TRBJ2-7, the V gene TRBV7-9; D might be TRBD2 (5 bases). Germline CDR1 reads SEHNR; CDR2 reads FQNEAQ (reference sequence). The length of the CDR3 is 15 residues. Deletions cut 4 bases from V and 0 bases from J, with 13 bases between.

Only a few counts were recorded for this clonotype. CDR3 protein: CASSETAYGYTF. CDR3 DNA: TGTGCCAGCAGTGAGACCGCCTATGGCTACACCTTC. This chain links TRBV2 with TRBJ1-2, with D unresolved. Trimming stripped 3 bases from V and 4 bases from J, with 6 bases between. Germline loops: CDR1 SNHLY, CDR2 FYNNEI. The CDR3 loop spans 12 amino acids.